This T cell receptor beta chain was identified in a study of blood T cell repertoires in COVID-19. Background on the study: The origin of the acute and convalescent COVID-19 samples was the United States, Italy and Spain.

Germline V gene sequence: CDR1 SGHDN, CDR2 FVKESK. This CDR3 has 18 amino acids. With 4 bases removed from V and 2 bases from J, the gap between germline ends came to 21 bases. Original processing notes: Reference gene primer amplification gave nucleated cell count estimates. TCRdb's copy holds only in-frame clones and misses some; the assay was immunoSEQ multiplex PCR. V and J calls plus clone size are reproduced from that table; the DNA served to infer D and trimming. The sample comprises approximately 230,000 clones, around 83% of which are singletons, and 5% to 6% rests with the top ten. The genes are TRBV14 and TRBJ2-1, with a possible D match to TRBD2 (5 bases). This sequence originates from a man aged 80 or over with acute or convalescent COVID-19. Sequencing was carried out using peripheral blood. DNA for the CDR3: TGTGCCAGCAGCCCCTTCCTAGGAGGCAAGCCCACCTACAATGAGCAGTTCTTC. It codes for CASSPFLGGKPTYNEQFF.